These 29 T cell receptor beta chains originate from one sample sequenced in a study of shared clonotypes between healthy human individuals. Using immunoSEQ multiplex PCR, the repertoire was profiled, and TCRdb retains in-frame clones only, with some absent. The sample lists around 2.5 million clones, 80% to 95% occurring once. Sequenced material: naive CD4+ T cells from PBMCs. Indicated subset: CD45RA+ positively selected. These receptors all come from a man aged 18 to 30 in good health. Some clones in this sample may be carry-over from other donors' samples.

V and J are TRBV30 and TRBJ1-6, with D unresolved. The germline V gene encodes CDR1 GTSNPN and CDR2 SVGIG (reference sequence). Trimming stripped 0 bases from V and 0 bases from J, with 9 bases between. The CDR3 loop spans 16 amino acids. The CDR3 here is CAWSVSTLSYNSPLHF. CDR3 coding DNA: TGTGCCTGGAGTGTCTCAACTCTCTCCTATAATTCACCCCTCCACTTT.

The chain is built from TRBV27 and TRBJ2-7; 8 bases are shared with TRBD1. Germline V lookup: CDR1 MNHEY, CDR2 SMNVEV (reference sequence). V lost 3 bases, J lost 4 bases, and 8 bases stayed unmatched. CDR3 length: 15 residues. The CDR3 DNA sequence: TGTGCCAGCAGTTTTTACGGGACAGGTAATTACGAGCAGTACTTC. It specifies CASSFYGTGNYEQYF.

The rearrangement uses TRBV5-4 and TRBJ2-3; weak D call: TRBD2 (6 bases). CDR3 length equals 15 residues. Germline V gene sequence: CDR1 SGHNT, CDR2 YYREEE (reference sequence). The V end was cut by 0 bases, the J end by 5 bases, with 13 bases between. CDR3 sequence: CASSLVGGNKDTQYF. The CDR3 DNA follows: TGTGCCAGCAGCTTGGTGGGGGGTAATAAAGATACGCAGTATTTT.

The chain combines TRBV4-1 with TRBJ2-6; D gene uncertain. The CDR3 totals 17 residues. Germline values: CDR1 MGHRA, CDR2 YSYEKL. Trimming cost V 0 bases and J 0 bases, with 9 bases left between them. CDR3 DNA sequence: TGCGCCAGCAGCCAAGATGGTTCGGGCTCTGGGGCCAACGTCCTGACTTTC. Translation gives CASSQDGSGSGANVLTF.

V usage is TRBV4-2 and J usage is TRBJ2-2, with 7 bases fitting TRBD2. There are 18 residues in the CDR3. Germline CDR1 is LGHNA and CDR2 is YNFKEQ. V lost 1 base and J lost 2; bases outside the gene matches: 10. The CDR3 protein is CASSQVGRALPNTGELFF. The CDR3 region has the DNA TGTGCCAGCAGCCAAGTTGGGAGGGCCCTCCCCAACACCGGGGAGCTGTTTTTT.

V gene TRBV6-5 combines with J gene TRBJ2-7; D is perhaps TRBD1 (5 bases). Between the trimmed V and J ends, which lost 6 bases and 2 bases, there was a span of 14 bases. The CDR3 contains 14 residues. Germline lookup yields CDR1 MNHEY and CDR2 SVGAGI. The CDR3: CASRRTWGAYEQYF. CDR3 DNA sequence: TGTGCCAGCAGACGGACATGGGGTGCCTACGAGCAGTACTTC.

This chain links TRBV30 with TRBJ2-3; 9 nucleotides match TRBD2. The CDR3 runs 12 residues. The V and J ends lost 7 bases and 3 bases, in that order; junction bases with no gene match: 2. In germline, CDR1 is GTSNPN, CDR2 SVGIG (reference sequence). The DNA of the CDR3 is TGTGCCTCGCGGGGGGGGACAGATACGCAGTATTTT. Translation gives CASRGGTDTQYF.

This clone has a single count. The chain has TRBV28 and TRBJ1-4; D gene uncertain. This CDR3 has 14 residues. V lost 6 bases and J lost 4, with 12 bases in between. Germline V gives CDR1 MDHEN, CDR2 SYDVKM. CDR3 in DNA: TGTGCCAGCAGCCGGACGGATCTTAATGAAAAACTGTTTTTT. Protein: CASSRTDLNEKLFF.

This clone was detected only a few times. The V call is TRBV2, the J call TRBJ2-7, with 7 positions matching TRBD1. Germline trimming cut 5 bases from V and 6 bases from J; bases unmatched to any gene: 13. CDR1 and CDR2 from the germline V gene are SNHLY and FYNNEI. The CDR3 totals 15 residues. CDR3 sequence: CASSTQGWGLPEQYF. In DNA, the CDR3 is TGTGCCAGCAGTACACAGGGGTGGGGCCTCCCCGAGCAGTACTTC. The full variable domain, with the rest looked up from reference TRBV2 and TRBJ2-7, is EPEVTQTPSHQVTQMGQEVILRCVPISNHLYFYWYRQILGQKVEFLVSFYNNEISEKSEIFDDQFSVERPDGSNFTLKIRSTKLEDSAMYFCASSTQGWGLPEQYFGPGTRLTVT.

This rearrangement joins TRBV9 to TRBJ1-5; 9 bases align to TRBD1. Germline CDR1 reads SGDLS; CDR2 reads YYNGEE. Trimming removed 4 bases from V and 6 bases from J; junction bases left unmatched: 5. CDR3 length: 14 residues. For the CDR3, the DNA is TGTGCCAGCAGCCCCGGGACAGGGCTTCAGCCCCAGCATTTT. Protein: CASSPGTGLQPQHF.

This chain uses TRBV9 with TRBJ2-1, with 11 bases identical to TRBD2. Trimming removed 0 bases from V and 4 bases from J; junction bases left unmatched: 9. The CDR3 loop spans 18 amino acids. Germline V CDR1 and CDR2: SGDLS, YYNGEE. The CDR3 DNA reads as TGTGCCAGCAGCGTAGGTCCCCCCCTAGCGGGAGGTTACAATGAGCAGTTCTTC. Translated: CASSVGPPLAGGYNEQFF.

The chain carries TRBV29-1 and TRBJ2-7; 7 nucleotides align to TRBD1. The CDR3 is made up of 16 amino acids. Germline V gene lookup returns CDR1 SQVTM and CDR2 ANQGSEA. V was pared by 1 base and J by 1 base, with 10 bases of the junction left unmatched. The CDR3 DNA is TGCAGCGTTGAAGGTGAAGGGGGCTCCCTATCCTACGAGCAGTACTTC. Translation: CSVEGEGGSLSYEQYF.

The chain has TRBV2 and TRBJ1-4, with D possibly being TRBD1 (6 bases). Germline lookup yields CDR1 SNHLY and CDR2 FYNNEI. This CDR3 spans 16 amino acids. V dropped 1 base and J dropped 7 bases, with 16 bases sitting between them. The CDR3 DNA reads TGTGCCAGCAGTGAAGAGGGGGGACGAGGGTTTGAAAAACTGTTTTTT. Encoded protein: CASSEEGGRGFEKLFF.

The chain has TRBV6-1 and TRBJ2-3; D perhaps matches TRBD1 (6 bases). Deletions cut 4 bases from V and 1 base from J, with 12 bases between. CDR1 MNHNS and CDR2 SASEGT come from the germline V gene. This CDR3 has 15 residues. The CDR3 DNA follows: TGTGCCAGCAGTGGCCGGGGACATGGCACAGATACGCAGTATTTT. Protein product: CASSGRGHGTDTQYF.

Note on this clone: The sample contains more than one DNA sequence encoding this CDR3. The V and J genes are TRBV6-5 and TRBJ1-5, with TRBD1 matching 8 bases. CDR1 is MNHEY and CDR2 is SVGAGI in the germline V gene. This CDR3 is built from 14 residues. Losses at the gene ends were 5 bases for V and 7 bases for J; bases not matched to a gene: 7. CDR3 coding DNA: TGTGCCAGCAGTCCCGGACAGGGTGGGCAGCCCCAGCATTTT. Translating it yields CASSPGQGGQPQHF.

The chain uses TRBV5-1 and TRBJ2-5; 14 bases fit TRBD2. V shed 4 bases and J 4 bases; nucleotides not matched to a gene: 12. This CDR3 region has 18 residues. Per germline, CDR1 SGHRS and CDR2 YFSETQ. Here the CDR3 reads CASSIRGLAGVVGETQYF. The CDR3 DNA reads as TGCGCCAGCAGCATCAGGGGACTAGCGGGAGTTGTGGGAGAGACCCAGTACTTC.

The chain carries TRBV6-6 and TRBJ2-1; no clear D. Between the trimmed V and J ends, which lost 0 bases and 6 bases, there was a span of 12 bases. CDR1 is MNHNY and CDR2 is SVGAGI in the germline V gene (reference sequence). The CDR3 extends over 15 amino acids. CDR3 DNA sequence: TGTGCCAGCAGTTACTCGAGTACGGCAGTCAATGAGCAGTTCTTC. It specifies CASSYSSTAVNEQFF.

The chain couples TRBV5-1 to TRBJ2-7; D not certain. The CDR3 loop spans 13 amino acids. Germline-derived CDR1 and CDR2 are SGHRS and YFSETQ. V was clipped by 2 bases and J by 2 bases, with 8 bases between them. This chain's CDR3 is CASSLPQTYEQYF. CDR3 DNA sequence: TGCGCCAGCAGCTTACCACAGACCTACGAGCAGTACTTC.

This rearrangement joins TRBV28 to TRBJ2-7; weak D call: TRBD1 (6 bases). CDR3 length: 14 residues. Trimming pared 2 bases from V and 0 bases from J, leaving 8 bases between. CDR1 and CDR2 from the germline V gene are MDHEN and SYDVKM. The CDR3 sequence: CASSLMGHSYEQYF. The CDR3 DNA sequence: TGTGCCAGCAGTTTAATGGGACACTCCTACGAGCAGTACTTC.

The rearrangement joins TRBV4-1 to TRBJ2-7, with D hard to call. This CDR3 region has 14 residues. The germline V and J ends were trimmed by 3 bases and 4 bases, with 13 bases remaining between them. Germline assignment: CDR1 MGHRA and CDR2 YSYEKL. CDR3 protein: CASSHGVQVYEQYF. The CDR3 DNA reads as TGCGCCAGCAGCCACGGAGTTCAGGTTTACGAGCAGTACTTC.

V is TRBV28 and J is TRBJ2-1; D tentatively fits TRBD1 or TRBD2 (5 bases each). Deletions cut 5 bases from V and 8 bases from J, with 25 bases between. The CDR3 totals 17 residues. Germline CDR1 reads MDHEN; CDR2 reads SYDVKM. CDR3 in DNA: TGTGCCAGCAGTATATCCCCTGTTTTGAGCATGGGGGATGAGCAGTTCTTC. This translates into CASSISPVLSMGDEQFF.

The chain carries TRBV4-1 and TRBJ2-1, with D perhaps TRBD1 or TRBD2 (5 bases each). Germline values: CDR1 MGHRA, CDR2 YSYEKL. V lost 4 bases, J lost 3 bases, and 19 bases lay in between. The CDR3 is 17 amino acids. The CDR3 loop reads CASSPILRDLSYNEQFF. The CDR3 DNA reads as TGCGCCAGCAGCCCTATTTTGAGGGACCTAAGCTACAATGAGCAGTTCTTC.

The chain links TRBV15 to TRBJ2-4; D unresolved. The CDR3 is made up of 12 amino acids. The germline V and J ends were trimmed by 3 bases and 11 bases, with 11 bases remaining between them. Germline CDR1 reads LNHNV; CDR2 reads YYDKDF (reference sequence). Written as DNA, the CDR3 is TGTGCCACCAGCAGCCTGAACTTAGTTCAGTACTTC. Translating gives CATSSLNLVQYF.

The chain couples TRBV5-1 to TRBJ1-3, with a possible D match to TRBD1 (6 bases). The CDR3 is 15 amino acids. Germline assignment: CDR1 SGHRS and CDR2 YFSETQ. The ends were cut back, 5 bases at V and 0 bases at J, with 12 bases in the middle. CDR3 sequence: CASSEGGYSGNTIYF. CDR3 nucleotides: TGCGCCAGCAGTGAGGGGGGTTACTCTGGAAACACCATATATTTT.

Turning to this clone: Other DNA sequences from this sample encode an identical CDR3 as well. CDR3 protein: CASSYGPSTDTQYF. In DNA form, the CDR3 reads TGTGCCAGCAGCTACGGACCTTCCACAGATACGCAGTATTTT. V and J are TRBV5-6 and TRBJ2-3; D is ambiguous. The CDR3 loop spans 14 amino acids. V shed 3 bases and J shed 2 bases, with 10 bases lying between them. Germline V gene lookup returns CDR1 SGHDT and CDR2 YYEEEE.

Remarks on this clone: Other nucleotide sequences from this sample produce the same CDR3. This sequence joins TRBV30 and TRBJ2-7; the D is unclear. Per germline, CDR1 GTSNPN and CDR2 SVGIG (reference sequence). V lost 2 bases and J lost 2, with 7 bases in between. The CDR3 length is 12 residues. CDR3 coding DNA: TGTGCCTGGAGTCCCACAACCTACGAGCAGTACTTC. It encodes CAWSPTTYEQYF.

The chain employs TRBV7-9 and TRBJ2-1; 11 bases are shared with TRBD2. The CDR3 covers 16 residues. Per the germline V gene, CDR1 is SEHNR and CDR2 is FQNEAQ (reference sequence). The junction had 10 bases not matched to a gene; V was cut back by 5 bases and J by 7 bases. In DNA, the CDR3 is TGTGCCAGCAGCCTCATAGCGGGAGGGCCAGAAAATGAGCAGTTCTTC. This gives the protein CASSLIAGGPENEQFF.

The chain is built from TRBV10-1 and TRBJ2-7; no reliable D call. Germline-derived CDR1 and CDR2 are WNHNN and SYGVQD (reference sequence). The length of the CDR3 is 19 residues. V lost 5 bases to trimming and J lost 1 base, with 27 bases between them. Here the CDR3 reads CASSQRGIRVAYSSYEQYF. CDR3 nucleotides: TGCGCCAGCAGTCAGAGAGGTATCCGGGTCGCCTATTCTTCCTACGAGCAGTACTTC.

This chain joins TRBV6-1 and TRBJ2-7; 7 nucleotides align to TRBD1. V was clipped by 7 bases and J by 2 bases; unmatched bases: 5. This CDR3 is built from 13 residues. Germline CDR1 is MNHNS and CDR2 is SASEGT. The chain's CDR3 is CASTPTGAYEQYF. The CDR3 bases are TGTGCCAGCACCCCAACAGGGGCCTACGAGCAGTACTTC.